Following are 25 T cell receptor beta chains from one sample sequenced in a study of cytomegalovirus exposure and HLA in healthy donors. The study ran its PCR with 60 Vbeta and 13 Jbeta primers. Data came from immunoSEQ multiplex PCR; TCRdb stores just in-frame clones and leaves some out. Here the sample spans some 190,000 clones, around three quarters being singletons. The sequencing input was PBMCs. The receptors originated from a woman aged 30 to 39 in good health and CMV-seronegative.

This chain uses TRBV30 with TRBJ1-1; 8 bases agree with TRBD1. Trimming took 2 bases from V and 11 from J; bases not matched to a gene: 22. CDR1 is GTSNPN, CDR2 SVGIG, per germline (reference sequence). The CDR3 sequence is 17 residues long. CDR3 residues: CAWSTDREKLGTVEAFF. DNA of the CDR3: TGTGCCTGGAGTACGGACAGGGAGAAGTTGGGGACTGTCGAGGCTTTCTTT.

The V gene is TRBV28, the J gene TRBJ1-3; D is unresolved. With 7 bases removed from V and 2 bases from J, the gap between germline ends came to 12 bases. The germline V gene has CDR1 MDHEN and CDR2 SYDVKM. The CDR3 runs to 14 residues. The CDR3 DNA reads as TGTGCCAGCACCCTACCGGGTGCTGGAAACACCATATATTTT. It translates to CASTLPGAGNTIYF.

V usage is TRBV5-5 and J usage is TRBJ2-7; TRBD1 might be the D (6 bases). The CDR3 has 14 residues. CDR1 is SGHKS, CDR2 YYEKEE, per germline (reference sequence). The germline V and J ends were trimmed by 3 bases and 3 bases, with 13 bases remaining between them. The CDR3 region is CASSSIQGNYEQYF. CDR3 nucleotide sequence: TGTGCCAGCAGCTCCATCCAGGGGAACTACGAGCAGTACTTC.

V is TRBV6-5 and J is TRBJ1-1, with 7 nucleotides matching TRBD1. The CDR3 sequence is 12 residues long. Germline CDR1 is MNHEY and CDR2 is SVGAGI. Germline trimming cut 10 bases from V and 3 bases from J; bases unmatched to any gene: 5. The CDR3 DNA reads as TGTGCCACCAACAGGGGAGACACTGAAGCTTTCTTT. The encoded protein is CATNRGDTEAFF.

This chain links TRBV5-6 with TRBJ2-7; 7 nucleotides line up with TRBD1. V shed 6 bases, J shed 4 bases, and the junction held 16 bases outside the gene matches. Germline V gene sequence: CDR1 SGHDT, CDR2 YYEEEE. The CDR3 contains 16 residues. The CDR3 here is CASNFYTGAEEYEQYF. The CDR3 DNA reads as TGTGCCAGCAACTTCTACACAGGGGCCGAGGAATACGAGCAGTACTTC. Together with reference TRBV5-6 and TRBJ2-7, the CDR3 gives the full variable domain: DAGVTQSPTHLIKTRGQQVTLRCSPKSGHDTVSWYQQALGQGPQFIFQYYEEEERQRGNFPDRFSGHQFPNYSSELNVNALLLGDSALYLCASNFYTGAEEYEQYFGPGTRLTVT.

This clone was detected a few times. J is TRBJ1-5 and V is TRBV6-1, with TRBD1 matching over 9 bases. CDR3 length: 15 amino acids. CDR1 and CDR2 from the germline V gene are MNHNS and SASEGT. Losses at the gene ends were 2 bases for V and 5 bases for J; bases not matched to a gene: 4. The CDR3 DNA follows: TGTGCCAGCAGTGAATGGGGACAGGGACATCAGCCCCAGCATTTT. Protein: CASSEWGQGHQPQHF.

The J gene is TRBJ1-1, the V gene TRBV30; a weak D match, TRBD1 (6 bases). This CDR3 spans 11 amino acids. The germline V gene has CDR1 GTSNPN and CDR2 SVGIG (reference sequence). The V end lost 6 bases, the J end lost 2 bases, and 7 bases lay between the germline ends. CDR3 sequence: CACGTNTEAFF. The DNA for the CDR3 is TGTGCCTGCGGGACAAACACTGAAGCTTTCTTT.

The count of this clone is one. This rearrangement joins TRBV11-2 to TRBJ1-2; no reliable D call. Germline CDR1 and CDR2: SGHAT and FQNNGV. Trimming left V 5 bases short and J 8 bases short, with 15 bases between. The CDR3 consists of 13 residues. The CDR3 DNA reads TGTGCCAGCAGCCAGATAGCGGTATTGGGCTACACCTTC. It codes for CASSQIAVLGYTF. The full variable domain, in which reference TRBV11-2 and TRBJ1-2 provide the parts outside the CDR3, is EAGVAQSPRYKIIEKRQSVAFWCNPISGHATLYWYQQILGQGPKLLIQFQNNGVVDDSQLPKDRFSAERLKGVDSTLKIQPAKLEDSAVYLCASSQIAVLGYTFGSGTRLTVV.

The chain is built from TRBV9 and TRBJ1-1, with D tentatively TRBD1 (5 bases). The CDR3 consists of 15 residues. Germline assignment: CDR1 SGDLS and CDR2 YYNGEE. V lost 3 bases to trimming and J lost 0 bases, with 12 bases between them. The CDR3 spells CASSASGLMNTEAFF. The CDR3 DNA is TGTGCCAGCAGCGCATCGGGACTCATGAACACTGAAGCTTTCTTT.

The rearrangement joins TRBV6-4 to TRBJ2-3; 10 nucleotides line up with TRBD2. CDR3 length: 18 residues. Germline lookup yields CDR1 MRHNA and CDR2 SNTAGT. Losses at the gene ends were 2 bases for V and 4 bases for J; bases not matched to a gene: 12. The DNA of the CDR3 is TGTGCCAGCAGTGACGGAATAAGCGGGGGGGCCTTGGCAGATACGCAGTATTTT. Its translation: CASSDGISGGALADTQYF.

There are a few counts of this clone. The chain carries TRBV10-3 and TRBJ2-1; 12 bases map to TRBD1. V shed 11 bases, J shed 8 bases, and the junction held 10 bases outside the gene matches. The germline V gene has CDR1 ENHRY and CDR2 SYGVKD. CDR3 size: 14 residues. The CDR3 bases are TGTGCCTCGAACCGGGGACAGGGGGCCTATGAGCAGTTCTTC. This translates into CASNRGQGAYEQFF.

The gene calls are TRBV14 and TRBJ2-1; perhaps TRBD2 as D (6 bases). V dropped 0 bases and J dropped 7 bases, with 13 bases sitting between them. The CDR3 length is 15 residues. Per the germline V gene, CDR1 is SGHDN and CDR2 is FVKESK. This CDR3 is CASSQDRKGLNEQFF. CDR3 nucleotide sequence: TGTGCCAGCAGCCAAGATCGAAAGGGACTGAATGAGCAGTTCTTC.

In DNA, the CDR3 is TGCGCCAGCAGCTTTTCGGGGTCGAACTATGGCTACACCTTC. It translates to CASSFSGSNYGYTF. The chain carries TRBV5-1 and TRBJ1-2; D gene unclear. CDR1 and CDR2 from the germline V gene are SGHRS and YFSETQ. This CDR3 contains 14 residues. Trimming removed 2 bases at V and 2 bases at J, with 10 bases between.

The chain combines TRBV18 with TRBJ1-1, with 8 bases lining up with TRBD1. The junction had 5 bases not matched to a gene; V was cut back by 2 bases and J by 6 bases. There are 14 residues in the CDR3. In germline, CDR1 is KGHSH, CDR2 LQKENI. CDR3 protein: CASSPYQGQAEAFF. CDR3 sequence (DNA): TGTGCCAGCTCACCATACCAGGGACAGGCTGAAGCTTTCTTT. The full variable domain, with the rest looked up from reference TRBV18 and TRBJ1-1, is NAGVMQNPRHLVRRRGQEARLRCSPMKGHSHVYWYRQLPEEGLKFMVYLQKENIIDESGMPKERFSAEFPKEGPSILRIQQVVRGDSAAYFCASSPYQGQAEAFFGQGTRLTVV.

The rearrangement links TRBV5-8 to TRBJ1-4, with D maybe TRBD1 (5 bases). The germline CDR1 and CDR2 sequences are SGHTS and YDEGEE. V was shortened by 1 base and J by 4 bases, with 14 bases between the two germline ends. The CDR3 runs to 16 residues. In nucleotides, the CDR3 is TGTGCCAGCAGCTTGTTGGGAACAGGCCTTAATGAAAAACTGTTTTTT. Residues: CASSLLGTGLNEKLFF.

The V gene is TRBV10-2, the J gene TRBJ1-1; 9 bases fit TRBD1. Germline V lookup: CDR1 WSHSY, CDR2 SAAADI. The CDR3 runs to 16 residues. The junction had 13 bases not matched to a gene; V was cut back by 7 bases and J by 4 bases. In nucleotides, the CDR3 is TGCGCCAGCATGCAACCCGGGACAGGGAATCCCACTGAAGCTTTCTTT. It encodes CASMQPGTGNPTEAFF.

The chain recombines TRBV18 with TRBJ1-1, with D hard to call. Germline CDR1 KGHSH, CDR2 LQKENI. V was trimmed by 8 bases and J by 4 bases, leaving 11 bases between them. The CDR3 loop spans 12 amino acids. The chain's CDR3 is CASRGPGTEAFF. The CDR3 nucleotides read TGTGCCAGCCGAGGCCCCGGCACTGAAGCTTTCTTT.

CDR3 DNA: TGTGCCAGCAGCCCCTATGGGGGACTGTCCCACGAGCAGTACTTC. This sequence encodes CASSPYGGLSHEQYF. This chain links TRBV7-9 with TRBJ2-7; D perhaps matches TRBD2 (6 bases). Trimming took off 5 bases at V and 5 bases at J, with 19 bases between the two ends. In germline, CDR1 is SEHNR, CDR2 FQNEAQ (reference sequence). This CDR3 has 15 amino acids.

The chain is built from TRBV6-1 and TRBJ1-5, with 7 bases aligning to TRBD1. The CDR3 loop spans 13 amino acids. CDR1 MNHNS and CDR2 SASEGT come from the germline V gene. V was clipped by 6 bases and J by 7 bases; unmatched bases: 6. The CDR3 protein is CASSGTVLQPQHF. In DNA form, the CDR3 reads TGTGCCAGCAGCGGGACAGTTTTACAGCCCCAGCATTTT.

This clone appeared a single time. The J gene is TRBJ1-2, the V gene TRBV7-3; 8 bases align to TRBD1. Germline V gives CDR1 SGHTA, CDR2 FQGTGA. V dropped 8 bases and J dropped 2; count of bases not matched to a gene: 4. This CDR3 region has 13 residues. Written as DNA, the CDR3 is TGTGCCAGCGCCGACAGGGGAAACTATGGCTACACCTTC. It encodes CASADRGNYGYTF.

The V and J genes are TRBV6-4 and TRBJ1-1, with D hard to call. Germline CDR1 reads MRHNA; CDR2 reads SNTAGT. This CDR3 has 14 residues. Trimming shortened V by 6 bases and J by 1 base, and 12 bases separated the two germline ends. The CDR3 is CASRREVGNTEAFF. The CDR3 DNA reads TGTGCCAGCAGGAGGGAAGTGGGGAACACTGAAGCTTTCTTT.

J is TRBJ2-5 and V is TRBV7-2; 7 bases line up with TRBD2. Germline trimming cut 4 bases from V and 0 bases from J; bases unmatched to any gene: 8. CDR1 and CDR2 from the germline V gene are SGHTA and FQGNSA. The CDR3 loop spans 16 amino acids. The CDR3 bases are TGTGCCAGCAGCTCGCAAGCGGGGCAGTACCAAGAGACCCAGTACTTC. This encodes CASSSQAGQYQETQYF.

This CDR3 reads CASQGPESTDTQYF. The CDR3 nucleotides read TGTGCCAGCCAGGGGCCGGAAAGCACAGATACGCAGTATTTT. The chain has TRBV27 and TRBJ2-3; possibly TRBD1 for D (6 bases). Germline CDR1 is MNHEY and CDR2 is SMNVEV (reference sequence). CDR3 length: 14 residues. Trimming removed 8 bases at V and 0 bases at J, with 12 bases between.

The rearrangement joins TRBV7-8 to TRBJ2-2; D not certain. The CDR3 spans 16 residues. In germline, CDR1 is SGHVS, CDR2 FQNEAQ. V gave up 4 bases and J gave up 0 bases, with 12 bases separating them. The CDR3 DNA is TGTGCCAGCAGCTCCCTAGACCGCGCGAACACCGGGGAGCTGTTTTTT. Its translation: CASSSLDRANTGELFF.

The genes are TRBV25-1 and TRBJ2-1, with D possibly being TRBD1 (6 bases). The CDR3 has 16 amino acids. The V end was cut by 3 bases, the J end by 3 bases, with 15 bases between. Germline assignment: CDR1 MGHDK and CDR2 SYGVNS. DNA of the CDR3: TGTGCCAGCAGTGAGTGGGATACGACAGGCTACAATGAGCAGTTCTTC. Translating it yields CASSEWDTTGYNEQFF.